What follows are 30 T cell receptor beta chains derived from one specimen sequenced in a study of blood T cell repertoires in COVID-19. Profiled with immunoSEQ multiplex PCR; TCRdb holds only in-frame clones, not every one. This sample has about 150,000 clones, with roughly 87% found just once. The sample taken for sequencing was PBMCs or T cells enriched from blood (not recorded which). All receptors derive from a woman between 35 and 50 years old who had been exposed to COVID-19.

In its sample, this clone is medium-sized (0.01 to 0.1%). This chain joins TRBV25-1 and TRBJ2-5, with 9 bases identical to TRBD2. CDR3 length: 16 amino acids. The J segment lost 3 bases and the V segment lost 4 bases, leaving 9 bases of the junction unmatched. In germline, CDR1 is MGHDK, CDR2 SYGVNS. The CDR3 loop is CASSGREGPGEETQYF. The CDR3 DNA reads TGTGCCAGCAGTGGGCGGGAGGGCCCCGGGGAAGAGACCCAGTACTTC.

This chain joins TRBV6-5 and TRBJ2-1; 7 bases align to TRBD2. This CDR3 has 14 residues. Germline CDR1 and CDR2: MNHEY and SVGAGI. V was pared by 8 bases and J by 0 bases, with 4 bases of the junction left unmatched. CDR3: CASGAGSSYNEQFF. The CDR3 DNA reads TGTGCCAGCGGAGCGGGGAGCTCCTACAATGAGCAGTTCTTC.

CDR3 nucleotide sequence: TGTGCCAGCAGCTTGGGACAACAGCCCCAGCATTTT. Its protein product is CASSLGQQPQHF. This chain joins TRBV7-2 and TRBJ1-5; tentatively, D is TRBD1 (6 bases). V was cut by 3 bases and J by 7 bases, with 7 bases left in between. CDR1 is SGHTA, CDR2 FQGNSA, per germline. There are 12 residues in the CDR3.

V and J are TRBV10-1 and TRBJ1-1, with D perhaps TRBD1 (5 bases). The CDR3 spans 12 residues. V was clipped by 10 bases and J by 4 bases, with 13 bases between them. CDR1 and CDR2 (germline): WNHNN, SYGVQD (reference sequence). CDR3 in DNA: TGCGCCAACCTGACAGAACCCACTGAAGCTTTCTTT. This encodes CANLTEPTEAFF.

The chain uses TRBV5-4 and TRBJ2-7; the D is unclear. This CDR3 spans 15 amino acids. V dropped 6 bases and J dropped 0 bases, with 16 bases sitting between them. Germline values: CDR1 SGHNT, CDR2 YYREEE (reference sequence). The CDR3 DNA follows: TGTGCCAGCACCACCCAGCCGGAGAGCTCCTACGAGCAGTACTTC. Protein sequence: CASTTQPESSYEQYF.

The rearrangement joins TRBV28 to TRBJ1-1; no definite D call. V was clipped by 7 bases and J by 5 bases, with 8 bases between them. Looked up from germline, CDR1 is MDHEN and CDR2 is SYDVKM. The CDR3 consists of 11 residues. The CDR3, as DNA: TGTGCCAGCATCCGTCGGACTGAAGCTTTCTTT. Its translation: CASIRRTEAFF.

V is TRBV4-2 and J is TRBJ2-1, with unresolved D. CDR3 length: 13 amino acids. Germline V gene lookup returns CDR1 LGHNA and CDR2 YNFKEQ. V lost 0 bases to trimming and J lost 7 bases, with 7 bases between them. The CDR3 nucleotides are TGTGCCAGCAGCCAAGAGACATCGAATGAGCAGTTCTTC. Its translation: CASSQETSNEQFF.

This chain uses TRBV12-3 or TRBV12-4 with TRBJ1-1, with D maybe TRBD1 (5 bases). CDR3 size: 13 residues. Trimming took off 3 bases at V and 1 base at J, with 6 bases between the two ends. The CDR3 protein is CASSFGQNTEAFF. The CDR3 region has the DNA TGTGCCAGCAGTTTCGGACAGAACACTGAAGCTTTCTTT.

The chain combines TRBV7-2 with TRBJ2-2; tentative D call: TRBD2 (6 bases). Germline V gene sequence: CDR1 SGHTA, CDR2 FQGNSA. There are 14 residues in the CDR3. Trimming shortened V by 3 bases and J by 6 bases, and 11 bases separated the two germline ends. In nucleotides, the CDR3 is TGTGCCAGCAGCTTTATAACTAGCCCCGGGGAGCTGTTTTTT. It specifies CASSFITSPGELFF. Filled out from reference TRBV7-2 and TRBJ2-2, the complete variable domain reads GAGVSQSPSNKVTEKGKDVELRCDPISGHTALYWYRQSLGQGLEFLIYFQGNSAPDKSGLPSDRFSAERTGGSVSTLTIQRTQQEDSAVYLCASSFITSPGELFFGEGSRLTVL.

The chain joins TRBV28 to TRBJ1-5, with D perhaps TRBD1 (6 bases). Germline CDR1 and CDR2: MDHEN and SYDVKM. V dropped 5 bases and J dropped 5 bases, with 10 bases sitting between them. The CDR3 runs to 13 residues. As DNA, the CDR3 is TGTGCCAGCAGTCAAACAGGGTATCAGCCCCAGCATTTT. This sequence encodes CASSQTGYQPQHF.

This clone was found once. The chain is built from TRBV12-2 and TRBJ1-3; TRBD1, the table's D call, was not compared with the DNA. TRBV12-2 is labeled a pseudogene. This CDR3 has 17 residues. The CDR3 is CASRISGTEHLGNTIYF. The CDR3 DNA is TGTGCAAGTCGCATATCCGGGACAGAGCATTTGGGAAACACCATATATTTT.

This chain connects TRBV4-3 to TRBJ2-5; possible D gene TRBD2, 6 bases. CDR1 is LGHNA, CDR2 YSLEER, per germline. This CDR3 comprises 17 residues. V lost 0 bases and J lost 4, with 18 bases in between. The CDR3 here is CASSQETVGGRGETQYF. CDR3 bases: TGCGCCAGCAGCCAAGAAACGGTGGGGGGAAGGGGAGAGACCCAGTACTTC.

The chain is built from TRBV7-3 and TRBJ2-5, with TRBD2 matching 11 bases. The CDR3 consists of 15 residues. With 5 bases clipped from V and 2 bases from J, the junction kept 4 bases outside the gene matches. The germline V gene encodes CDR1 SGHTA and CDR2 FQGTGA. The chain's CDR3 is CASSQGLADQETQYF. Written as DNA, the CDR3 is TGTGCCAGCAGCCAGGGACTAGCGGATCAAGAGACCCAGTACTTC.

The CDR3 region has the DNA TGTGCCAGCAGTCCCGGGAAGGGGGTGATGTACGAGCAGTACTTC. Amino acid sequence: CASSPGKGVMYEQYF. This chain connects TRBV6-5 to TRBJ2-7; possible D gene TRBD1, 6 bases. The CDR3 totals 15 residues. With 5 bases removed from V and 4 bases from J, the gap between germline ends came to 18 bases. The V gene's germline CDR1 is MNHEY and CDR2 SVGAGI.

V usage is TRBV7-2 and J usage is TRBJ2-1; 10 bases agree with TRBD2. Per the germline V gene, CDR1 is SGHTA and CDR2 is FQGNSA. This CDR3 contains 15 residues. With V trimmed by 6 bases and J by 4 bases, 6 bases remained unmatched. The CDR3: CASSFGLADYNEQFF. In DNA form, the CDR3 reads TGTGCCAGCAGTTTCGGACTAGCGGATTACAATGAGCAGTTCTTC.

The genes are TRBV7-2 and TRBJ2-3; D perhaps matches TRBD2 (6 bases). This CDR3 has 16 residues. V gave up 5 bases and J gave up 0 bases, with 15 bases separating them. CDR1 and CDR2 from the germline V gene are SGHTA and FQGNSA. The DNA of the CDR3 is TGTGCCAGCAGCGCATTGGGGGGAAGTAGCACAGATACGCAGTATTTT. Amino acid sequence: CASSALGGSSTDTQYF.

The chain has TRBV28 and TRBJ1-4, with a weak D call TRBD1 (6 bases). Germline CDR1 reads MDHEN; CDR2 reads SYDVKM. There are 15 residues in the CDR3. Trimming left V 5 bases short and J 3 bases short, with 13 bases between. The CDR3 DNA reads as TGTGCCAGCAGTCATCGGGGGGCCTCTAATGAAAAACTGTTTTTT. Amino acid sequence: CASSHRGASNEKLFF.

This clone has a handful of counts. V usage is TRBV6-4 and J usage is TRBJ2-1; D not certain. Trimming removed 3 bases at V and 0 bases at J, with 3 bases between. Germline CDR1 is MRHNA and CDR2 is SNTAGT. The CDR3 has 13 amino acids. CDR3 in DNA: TGTGCCAGCAGTGAGAGCTCCTACAATGAGCAGTTCTTC. Encoded protein: CASSESSYNEQFF.

The chain recombines TRBV6-6 with TRBJ2-7; 9 positions match TRBD2. The length of the CDR3 is 14 residues. V dropped 9 bases and J dropped 3; count of bases not matched to a gene: 9. Germline assignment: CDR1 MNHNY and CDR2 SVGAGI (reference sequence). The DNA for the CDR3 is TGTGCCAGTTTTTCCAGCGGGAGGAACTACGAGCAGTACTTC. As protein: CASFSSGRNYEQYF.

The chain employs TRBV9 and TRBJ2-2, with 9 bases identical to TRBD1. With 2 bases clipped from V and 5 bases from J, the junction kept 4 bases outside the gene matches. This CDR3 has 15 residues. The V gene's germline CDR1 is SGDLS and CDR2 YYNGEE. The DNA for the CDR3 is TGTGCCAGCAGCGTGGGACAGGGAAAGACCGGGGAGCTGTTTTTT. Translated: CASSVGQGKTGELFF. Filled out from reference TRBV9 and TRBJ2-2, the complete variable domain reads DSGVTQTPKHLITATGQRVTLRCSPRSGDLSVYWYQQSLDQGLQFLIQYYNGEERAKGNILERFSAQQFPDLHSELNLSSLELGDSALYFCASSVGQGKTGELFFGEGSRLTVL.

The chain couples TRBV4-3 to TRBJ1-3; 9 bases are shared with TRBD1. Trimming cost V 0 bases and J 3 bases; bases outside gene matches: 3. The germline gives CDR1 LGHNA, CDR2 YSLEER. The CDR3 is 16 amino acids. The CDR3 loop reads CASSQDRTGVGNTIYF. CDR3 in DNA: TGCGCCAGCAGCCAAGATAGGACAGGGGTTGGAAACACCATATATTTT.

The gene calls are TRBV3-1 (or the pseudogene TRBV3-2) and TRBJ2-5; TRBD2 aligns across 9 bases. The CDR3 has 16 amino acids. Germline CDR1 LGHDT, CDR2 YNNKEL (reference sequence). V lost 0 bases and J lost 5; bases outside the gene matches: 7. The CDR3 DNA is TGTGCCAGCAGCCAAGAAATTAGCGGGAGTAAGGAGACCCAGTACTTC. Its translation: CASSQEISGSKETQYF.

The rearrangement links TRBV29-1 to TRBJ2-3; D perhaps matches TRBD2 (6 bases). The CDR3 runs 13 residues. Germline CDR1 and CDR2: SQVTM and ANQGSEA. V was cut by 4 bases and J by 8 bases, with 16 bases left in between. CDR3 amino acids: CSVGTGDLGTQYF. The DNA for the CDR3 is TGCAGCGTTGGTACGGGGGACCTTGGTACGCAGTATTTT.

The chain combines TRBV5-1 with TRBJ2-3; TRBD2 agrees at 7 bases. V lost 1 base, J lost 4 bases, and 6 bases stayed unmatched. The CDR3 is made up of 15 amino acids. Germline values: CDR1 SGHRS, CDR2 YFSETQ. The CDR3 reads CASSLQRERSDTQYF. DNA for the CDR3: TGCGCCAGCAGCTTGCAGCGGGAAAGGTCAGATACGCAGTATTTT.

The chain employs TRBV6-4 and TRBJ2-5; the match to TRBD1 covers 10 bases. The CDR3 is 14 residues long. V shed 6 bases, J shed 5 bases, and the junction held 6 bases outside the gene matches. Germline CDR1 and CDR2: MRHNA and SNTAGT. CDR3 bases: TGTGCCAGCAGACGGGACAGGGGATGTGAGACCCAGTACTTC. This encodes CASRRDRGCETQYF.

The rearrangement joins TRBV5-1 to TRBJ1-5; TRBD1 is a possible D gene (6 bases). CDR3 length: 13 amino acids. Trimming pared 0 bases from V and 7 bases from J, leaving 8 bases between. CDR1 and CDR2 from the germline V gene are SGHRS and YFSETQ. CDR3 loop: CASSLGGGQPQHF. DNA of the CDR3: TGCGCCAGCAGCTTGGGGGGGGGCCAGCCCCAGCATTTT.

The chain has TRBV27 and TRBJ2-7; TRBD1 matches at 7 bases. The CDR3 sequence is 14 residues long. V was pared by 4 bases and J by 5 bases, with 8 bases of the junction left unmatched. The V gene's germline CDR1 is MNHEY and CDR2 SMNVEV (reference sequence). The chain's CDR3 is CASSWSDRVHEQYF. In DNA form, the CDR3 reads TGTGCCAGCAGTTGGTCAGACAGGGTGCACGAGCAGTACTTC.

Only one count was recorded for this clone. DNA of the CDR3: TGTGCCAGCAGTTTCACGGCTAGCGGATCCTACGAGCAGTACTTC. Protein product: CASSFTASGSYEQYF. This chain links TRBV27 with TRBJ2-7, with TRBD2 matching over 7 bases. V lost 3 bases to trimming and J lost 1 base; unmatched junction nucleotides: 6. Germline V lookup: CDR1 MNHEY, CDR2 SMNVEV (reference sequence). The CDR3 sequence is 15 residues long.

This chain connects TRBV2 to TRBJ2-2; the D gene is possibly TRBD2 (6 bases). The germline V gene has CDR1 SNHLY and CDR2 FYNNEI. CDR3 length: 15 residues. Trimming removed 6 bases from V and 0 bases from J, with 11 bases in between. The CDR3 DNA follows: TGTGCCAGCAGCGGAGGGCGGACGAACACCGGGGAGCTGTTTTTT. Translated, it gives CASSGGRTNTGELFF.

The CDR3 region has the DNA TGTGCCAGCAGACCGAGGCAGGGCAAGGTCTATGGCTACACCTTC. Encoded protein: CASRPRQGKVYGYTF. J is TRBJ1-2 and V is TRBV7-9, with D maybe TRBD1 (5 bases). The V and J ends lost 6 bases and 4 bases respectively, with 18 bases between them. Germline V lookup: CDR1 SEHNR, CDR2 FQNEAQ (reference sequence). The CDR3 extends over 15 amino acids.